This is a list of T cell receptor beta chains from one sample in a study of cytomegalovirus exposure and HLA in healthy donors. Some clones are missing from TCRdb's copy, which holds only in-frame ones; the method was immunoSEQ multiplex PCR. The sample yields some 150,000 clones, approximately 80% seen once. The sample comprised PBMCs. The receptors here all came from a woman younger than 30 in good health and CMV-seropositive. Each CDR3 is given with its conserved first and last residue. The D gene is left open where the match is weak. The size of a clone is reported for some rows only, either as once, few or many, or as a class for expanded clones.

>TRBJ1-4|TRBV21-1|-|18|-
CASAGRELLVRTNEKLFF
TGTGCCAGCGCGGGACGGGAGTTACTGGTGCGAACTAATGAAAAACTGTTTTTT
>TRBJ1-6|TRBV4-3|-|16|TRBD1
CASSPRSGDRDSPLHF
TGCGCCAGCAGCCCCCGGTCCGGGGACAGGGACTCACCCCTCCACTTT
>TRBJ2-7|TRBV5-1|-|14|-
CASAYEANSYEQYF
TGCGCCTCCGCTTATGAGGCTAATTCCTACGAGCAGTACTTC
>TRBJ1-2|TRBV28|-|15|-
CASSLEFQGGYGYTF
TGTGCCAGCAGTTTAGAATTTCAGGGAGGCTATGGCTACACCTTC
>TRBJ1-3|TRBV11-2|-|14|-
CASRQSNSGNTIYF
TGTGCCAGCAGACAGAGTAACTCTGGAAACACCATATATTTT
>TRBJ1-5|TRBV5-6|-|14|TRBD1
CASSFTGVGQPQHF
TGTGCCAGCAGCTTCACAGGGGTAGGGCAGCCCCAGCATTTT
>TRBJ2-1|TRBV4-3|-|16|TRBD1
CASSQVPGTGANEQFF
TGCGCCAGCAGCCAAGTGCCCGGGACAGGGGCCAATGAGCAGTTCTTC
>TRBJ1-1|TRBV14|-|12|-
CASSVGAGGAFF
TGTGCCAGCAGTGTAGGGGCGGGAGGAGCTTTCTTT
>TRBJ2-5|TRBV10-1|once|15|TRBD2
CASSESSGGIETQYF
TGCGCCAGCAGTGAGTCTAGCGGGGGTATAGAGACCCAGTACTTC
>TRBJ1-1|TRBV9|-|15|TRBD1
CASSLEGQGYTEAFF
TGTGCCAGCAGCCTAGAAGGACAGGGATACACTGAAGCTTTCTTT
>TRBJ2-5|TRBV7-7|-|13|-
CASSRDWMETQYF
TGTGCCAGCAGCCGGGACTGGATGGAGACCCAGTACTTC
>TRBJ2-3|TRBV7-3|-|16|TRBD2
CASSLFSLAGDDTQYF
TGTGCCAGCAGCTTATTTAGCCTAGCGGGCGACGATACGCAGTATTTT
>TRBJ1-4|TRBV11-2|-|15|TRBD1
CASSTRQGLAEKLFF
TGTGCCAGCAGCACACGACAGGGATTAGCAGAAAAACTGTTTTTT
>TRBJ2-7|TRBV6-5|few|15|-
CASSYRGPGAYEQYF
TGTGCCAGCAGTTACCGCGGGCCGGGGGCCTACGAGCAGTACTTC
>TRBJ1-6|TRBV5-4|-|15|TRBD1
CASSLGQGYNSPLHF
TGTGCCAGCAGCTTGGGACAGGGCTATAATTCACCCCTCCACTTT
>TRBJ1-1|TRBV19|-|12|-
CASSTLNTEAFF
TGTGCCAGTAGTACCTTAAACACTGAAGCTTTCTTT
>TRBJ2-7|TRBV2|-|12|TRBD1
CAGRTGGYEQYF
TGTGCCGGACGGACAGGGGGCTACGAGCAGTACTTC
>TRBJ1-2|TRBV4-3|-|13|TRBD1
CASSQDRAYGYTF
TGCGCCAGCAGCCAGGACAGGGCCTATGGCTACACCTTC
>TRBJ2-5|TRBV5-6|-|16|TRBD1
CASSLLGTGELETQYF
TGTGCCAGCAGCTTGTTAGGGACAGGGGAGTTAGAGACCCAGTACTTC
>TRBJ2-1|TRBV5-1|-|13|-
CASRTAGGNEQFF
TGCGCCAGCAGAACGGCAGGGGGGAATGAGCAGTTCTTC
>TRBJ2-7|TRBV11-1|-|12|-
CASSQASYEQYF
TGTGCCAGCAGCCAAGCCTCTTACGAGCAGTACTTC
>TRBJ2-7|TRBV7-9|-|12|TRBD2
CSSGAGSYEQYF
TGTTCCAGCGGAGCGGGGTCCTACGAGCAGTACTTC
>TRBJ2-3|TRBV7-6|few|13|TRBD2
CASSLLAADTQYF
TGTGCCAGCAGCCTCCTAGCGGCGGATACGCAGTATTTT
>TRBJ1-5|TRBV19|-|16|-
CASSIRGIGSNQPQHF
TGTGCCAGTAGTATAAGGGGGATCGGGAGCAATCAGCCCCAGCATTTT
>TRBJ2-7|TRBV6-1|few|14|-
CASWGPLFSYEQYF
TGTGCCAGCTGGGGCCCTTTATTCTCCTACGAGCAGTACTTC
>TRBJ2-7|TRBV7-9|-|17|TRBD1
CASSLGPGQGYTYEQYF
TGTGCCAGCAGCTTAGGACCCGGACAGGGCTACACCTACGAGCAGTACTTC
>TRBJ2-4|TRBV12-2|-|20|-
CASRQGSVVGTGLAKNIQYF
TGTGCAAGTCGCCAAGGATCAGTGGTCGGGACAGGGCTAGCCAAAAACATTCAGTACTTC
>TRBJ1-6|TRBV14|few|15|-
CASSPGMGLNSPLHF
TGTGCCAGCAGCCCAGGGATGGGGCTCAATTCACCCCTCCACTTT
>TRBJ2-2|TRBV4-3|-|16|TRBD2
CASSQTTGGNTGELFF
TGCGCCAGCAGCCAAACTACGGGGGGGAACACCGGGGAGCTGTTTTTT